Listed here is a single T cell receptor (beta chain). The antigen is not known. A much more abundant neighbour one base away suggests this may be a read error. There were at least 5.5 micrograms of total RNA extracted from every sample. The source of the sample is a study of blood T cells in healthy people across ages. Overall study results and limits: There were more naive CD4+ cells and higher diversity in long-lived donors than in aged donors.

Sample-barcoded 5' priming and a J-beta primer mix drove a second PCR of roughly 7 to 11 cycles. TCRdb itself ran the 5' RACE reads through MiXCR, one entry per CDR3 protein. The profile shows roughly 700,000 distinct CDR3 sequences, roughly 32% of them singletons. Specimen: blood. The clonotype originates from a woman older than 75 in good health.

Here the CDR3 reads CASSLAIRGVGEQFF. The DNA of the CDR3 is TGCGCCAGCAGCTTGGCCATTCGAGGGGTGGGAGAGCAGTTCTTC. V gene TRBV5-1 combines with J gene TRBJ2-1, with D perhaps assigned TRBD1 or TRBD2 (5 bases each). The CDR3 has 15 residues. Germline values: CDR1 SGHRS, CDR2 YFSETQ. V lost 0 bases and J 10 bases, leaving 17 bases between the germline ends.